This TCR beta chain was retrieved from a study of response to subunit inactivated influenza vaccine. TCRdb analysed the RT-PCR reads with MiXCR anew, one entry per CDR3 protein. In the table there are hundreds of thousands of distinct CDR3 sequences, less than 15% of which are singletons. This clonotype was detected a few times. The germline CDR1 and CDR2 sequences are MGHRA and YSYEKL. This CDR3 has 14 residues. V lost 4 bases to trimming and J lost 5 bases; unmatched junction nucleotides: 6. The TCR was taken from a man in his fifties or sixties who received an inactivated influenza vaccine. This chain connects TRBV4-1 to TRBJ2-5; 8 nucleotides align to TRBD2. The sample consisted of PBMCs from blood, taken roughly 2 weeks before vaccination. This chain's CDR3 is CASSPGGPGETQYF. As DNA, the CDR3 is TGCGCCAGCAGCCCGGGGGGGCCCGGTGAGACCCAGTACTTC.